The 17 T cell receptor beta chains reported below all come from one sample, sequenced in a study of shared clonotypes between healthy human individuals. TCRdb's table, derived via immunoSEQ multiplex PCR, lists solely in-frame clones and lacks some. In the table there are 230,000 or so clones, 50% to 80% of which are singletons. Material for sequencing was memory CD4+ T cells sorted from blood. Regarding subset: CD45RA-negative fraction. The receptors shown here come from a young man in good health.

This sequence joins TRBV28 and TRBJ1-1; D not resolved. The V end was cut by 6 bases, the J end by 0 bases, with 5 bases between. The length of the CDR3 is 12 residues. The germline CDR1 and CDR2 sequences are MDHEN and SYDVKM. This CDR3 reads CASSILNTEAFF. The CDR3 DNA sequence: TGTGCCAGCAGCATTTTGAACACTGAAGCTTTCTTT.

The V gene is TRBV28, the J gene TRBJ1-3, with D possibly matching TRBD1 (5 bases). CDR3 length equals 16 residues. V was cut by 1 base and J by 4 bases, with 14 bases left in between. CDR1 is MDHEN and CDR2 is SYDVKM in the germline V gene. CDR3 DNA: TGTGCCAGCAGTTTATCTACAGGACCATCCGGAAACACCATATATTTT. It codes for CASSLSTGPSGNTIYF.

This chain uses TRBV5-1 with TRBJ2-2; D remains unclear. The CDR3 contains 17 residues. V was cut by 4 bases and J by 3 bases, with 19 bases left in between. Germline V CDR1 and CDR2: SGHRS, YFSETQ. CDR3 protein: CASSPSPRTGYTGELFF. The CDR3 DNA is TGCGCCAGCAGCCCTTCTCCCCGAACTGGCTACACCGGGGAGCTGTTTTTT.

This clone was found once. This chain links TRBV9 with TRBJ1-1; D call uncertain. The CDR3 length is 16 residues. Per the germline V gene, CDR1 is SGDLS and CDR2 is YYNGEE. Deletions cut 3 bases from V and 2 bases from J, with 17 bases between. The CDR3 sequence is CASSAALRLGNTEAFF. The CDR3 DNA is TGTGCCAGCAGCGCTGCCTTGAGACTGGGAAACACTGAAGCTTTCTTT.

Here the CDR3 reads CASSLTEHATNEKLFF. CDR3 in DNA: TGTGCCAGCAGCCTAACAGAGCATGCAACTAATGAAAAACTGTTTTTT. The chain recombines TRBV4-2 with TRBJ1-4; D unclear. CDR3 length equals 16 residues. The V and J ends lost 4 bases and 0 bases respectively, with 12 bases between them. Germline CDR1 reads LGHNA; CDR2 reads YNFKEQ.

J is TRBJ2-5 and V is TRBV29-1; tentative D call: TRBD2 (6 bases). Germline-derived CDR1 and CDR2 are SQVTM and ANQGSEA. The CDR3 consists of 10 residues. V lost 3 bases to trimming and J lost 7 bases, with 6 bases between them. The CDR3, as DNA: TGCAGCGTTGACGGGGGGACCCAGTACTTC. Protein sequence: CSVDGGTQYF.

The chain joins TRBV14 to TRBJ2-2; the D is unclear. CDR1 is SGHDN, CDR2 FVKESK, per germline. V lost 1 base and J 7 bases, leaving 10 bases between the germline ends. This CDR3 spans 14 amino acids. The DNA of the CDR3 is TGTGCCAGCAGCCAAGTAGTAACTGGCGGGGAGCTGTTTTTT. This encodes CASSQVVTGGELFF.

The chain combines TRBV6-6 with TRBJ1-1; the match to TRBD1 covers 8 bases. V was clipped by 2 bases and J by 7 bases; unmatched bases: 9. Germline lookup yields CDR1 MNHNY and CDR2 SVGAGI (reference sequence). CDR3 length: 15 residues. The CDR3 loop reads CASSYTPTGAIEAFF. The CDR3 DNA reads as TGTGCCAGCAGTTACACACCGACAGGGGCTATTGAAGCTTTCTTT.

The V gene is TRBV18, the J gene TRBJ2-7, with a possible D match to TRBD1 (5 bases). Trimming took 2 bases from V and 5 from J, leaving 7 bases between them. Germline lookup yields CDR1 KGHSH and CDR2 LQKENI. This CDR3 contains 12 residues. CDR3 nucleotides: TGTGCCAGCTCACCAAGCAGGGACGAGCAGTACTTC. Translated, it gives CASSPSRDEQYF.

The chain's CDR3 is CASSLSVDGTQYF. The CDR3 DNA sequence: TGCGCCAGCAGCTTATCTGTGGACGGGACCCAGTACTTC. The chain joins TRBV5-1 to TRBJ2-5, with unresolved D. The CDR3 spans 13 residues. CDR1 is SGHRS, CDR2 YFSETQ, per germline. V was trimmed by 2 bases and J by 7 bases, leaving 12 bases between them.

As for this clone: Other DNA sequences within the sample encode an identical CDR3. The gene calls are TRBV28 and TRBJ2-7; D might be TRBD1 (6 bases). Trimming cost V 5 bases and J 4 bases, with 6 bases left between them. The CDR3 sequence is 11 residues long. Germline loops: CDR1 MDHEN, CDR2 SYDVKM. This CDR3 is CASSRGYEQYF. Here the CDR3 DNA reads TGTGCCAGCAGTAGGGGGTACGAGCAGTACTTC.

This clone was recorded a few times. This CDR3 is CASSSITSGRANTGELFF. CDR3 bases: TGCGCCAGCAGCTCGATAACTAGCGGGAGAGCGAACACCGGGGAGCTGTTTTTT. The chain recombines TRBV5-1 with TRBJ2-2, with 11 bases aligning to TRBD2. The V segment lost 3 bases and the J segment 0 bases; nucleotides outside the gene matches: 7. The CDR3 runs to 18 residues. Germline V lookup: CDR1 SGHRS, CDR2 YFSETQ.

V and J are TRBV5-1 and TRBJ1-4; D is possibly TRBD1 (5 bases). The CDR3 runs to 13 residues. V shed 0 bases and J shed 6 bases, with 6 bases lying between them. The germline gives CDR1 SGHRS, CDR2 YFSETQ. CDR3 bases: TGCGCCAGCAGCTTGGTGACAGATGAAAAACTGTTTTTT. The encoded protein is CASSLVTDEKLFF.

This clone was seen only a few times. The chain carries TRBV5-5 and TRBJ2-7, with D tentatively TRBD1 (6 bases). V was shortened by 4 bases and J by 0 bases, with 11 bases between the two germline ends. CDR3 length: 14 residues. Germline lookup yields CDR1 SGHKS and CDR2 YYEKEE (reference sequence). CDR3 in DNA: TGTGCCAGCAGCAGAACAGGGTTCTCCTACGAGCAGTACTTC. As protein: CASSRTGFSYEQYF.

The genes are TRBV5-4 and TRBJ2-3; no clear D. The CDR3 has 13 residues. The germline gives CDR1 SGHNT, CDR2 YYREEE (reference sequence). The V end was cut by 4 bases, the J end by 0 bases, with 6 bases between. This CDR3 is CASSLDSTDTQYF. In DNA, the CDR3 is TGTGCCAGCAGCCTTGATAGCACAGATACGCAGTATTTT.

This clone was detected a few times. The chain employs TRBV12-1 and TRBJ2-1. TRBV12-1 is given as a pseudogene. The CDR3 runs to 17 residues. Here the CDR3 reads CASTQDQAPISYNEQFF. CDR3 nucleotide sequence: TGTGCCAGCACCCAGGACCAGGCGCCTATCTCCTACAATGAGCAGTTCTTC.

CDR3 sequence: CASSVEQGRSDREAFF. CDR3 sequence (DNA): TGTGCCAGCAGCGTCGAACAGGGGAGGAGTGACCGTGAAGCTTTCTTT. V and J are TRBV9 and TRBJ1-1; 7 nucleotides align to TRBD1. With 2 bases clipped from V and 7 bases from J, the junction kept 14 bases outside the gene matches. The CDR3 contains 16 residues. Germline V gene lookup returns CDR1 SGDLS and CDR2 YYNGEE. Full variable domain (outside the CDR3, taken from reference TRBV9 and TRBJ1-1): DSGVTQTPKHLITATGQRVTLRCSPRSGDLSVYWYQQSLDQGLQFLIQYYNGEERAKGNILERFSAQQFPDLHSELNLSSLELGDSALYFCASSVEQGRSDREAFFGQGTRLTVV.